Below are 28 T cell receptor beta chains sequenced from a single sample in a study of PD-1 blockade in classical Hodgkin lymphoma. Clones were sequenced by immunoSEQ multiplex PCR, and TCRdb holds only the in-frame ones, with some missing. The sample lists some 50,000 clones, around 74% seen once, with approximately 12% in the top ten. Time point indicated: cycle 4 day 1 (C4D1), after about 6 weeks of nivolumab. All patients relapsed after autologous stem cell transplantation, and brentuximab vedotin exposure varied. This specimen was peripheral blood mononuclear cells (PBMCs), taken before the fourth cycle of nivolumab. The origin of the receptors is a human donor with classical Hodgkin lymphoma.

This chain uses TRBV7-2 with TRBJ2-7; TRBD2 might be the D (7 bases). This CDR3 has 13 residues. Germline V gene sequence: CDR1 SGHTA, CDR2 FQGNSA. V was shortened by 5 bases and J by 7 bases, with 15 bases between the two germline ends. The CDR3 DNA follows: TGTGCCAGCAGCGACAGGACGGGACTAGAGCAGTACTTC. Its translation is CASSDRTGLEQYF.

V is TRBV13 and J is TRBJ2-6; the D is unclear. The CDR3 is made up of 15 amino acids. Trimming removed 5 bases from V and 4 bases from J, with 12 bases in between. Germline assignment: CDR1 PRHDT and CDR2 FYEKMQ (reference sequence). Written as DNA, the CDR3 is TGTGCCAGCAGCCCCAGGCGCCAGGGGGCCAACGTCCTGACTTTC. It codes for CASSPRRQGANVLTF.

V gene TRBV5-1 combines with J gene TRBJ2-7; 9 nucleotides align to TRBD1. Germline V gene sequence: CDR1 SGHRS, CDR2 YFSETQ. With V trimmed by 4 bases and J by 3 bases, 5 bases remained unmatched. The CDR3 spans 14 residues. As DNA, the CDR3 is TGCGCCAGCAGCCTAGGGACAGGGTACTACGAGCAGTACTTC. Translation: CASSLGTGYYEQYF. The whole variable domain, filled in from reference TRBV5-1 and TRBJ2-7, reads KAGVTQTPRYLIKTRGQQVTLSCSPISGHRSVSWYQQTPGQGLQFLFEYFSETQRNKGNFPGRFSGRQFSNSRSEMNVSTLELGDSALYLCASSLGTGYYEQYFGPGTRLTVT.

The CDR3 sequence is CASSTLGTLTSGNTIYF. DNA of the CDR3: TGTGCCAGCAGTACCCTAGGGACCTTAACCTCTGGAAACACCATATATTTT. V gene TRBV28 combines with J gene TRBJ1-3; D might be TRBD1 (5 bases). The germline V gene has CDR1 MDHEN and CDR2 SYDVKM. CDR3 size: 17 residues. Trimming took off 5 bases at V and 0 bases at J, with 17 bases between the two ends. Based on the CDR3 plus reference TRBV28 and TRBJ1-3, the full variable domain is DVKVTQSSRYLVKRTGEKVFLECVQDMDHENMFWYRQDPGLGLRLIYFSYDVKMKEKGDIPEGYSVSREKKERFSLILESASTNQTSMYLCASSTLGTLTSGNTIYFGEGSWLTVV.

The rearrangement links TRBV4-2 to TRBJ1-4; TRBD1 agrees at 11 bases. This CDR3 has 14 residues. The ends lost 3 bases at V and 7 bases at J; junction bases unmatched: 1. Looked up from germline, CDR1 is LGHNA and CDR2 is YNFKEQ. The CDR3 coding sequence is TGTGCCAGCAGCCAGGACAGGGGGCGTGAAAAACTGTTTTTT. Its translation is CASSQDRGREKLFF.

This clone occurred many times. This chain links TRBV2 with TRBJ1-1; 7 bases are shared with TRBD1. Germline V gives CDR1 SNHLY, CDR2 FYNNEI. V dropped 6 bases and J dropped 7; count of bases not matched to a gene: 8. CDR3 size: 13 residues. CDR3 nucleotide sequence: TGTGCCAGCAGCTCCAGGGGGGAGAGTGAAGCTTTCTTT. Translated: CASSSRGESEAFF.

This clone was detected only once. In DNA form, the CDR3 reads TGTGCCATCAGTGGGGCAGGGAGCTATGGCTACACCTTC. Encoded protein: CAISGAGSYGYTF. V is TRBV10-3 and J is TRBJ1-2; tentative D call: TRBD1 (5 bases). Trimming pared 4 bases from V and 4 bases from J, leaving 10 bases between. The CDR3 length is 13 residues. Germline V lookup: CDR1 ENHRY, CDR2 SYGVKD.

J is TRBJ1-5 and V is TRBV19; 9 bases align to TRBD1. Losses at the gene ends were 7 bases for V and 1 base for J; bases not matched to a gene: 5. Germline V gene sequence: CDR1 LNHDA, CDR2 SQIVND (reference sequence). This CDR3 comprises 15 residues. The DNA for the CDR3 is TGTGCCAGTATGGCGGGGACAGGGAGCAATCAGCCCCAGCATTTT. Amino acids: CASMAGTGSNQPQHF.

This chain connects TRBV18 to TRBJ2-3, with a tentative D call TRBD2 (6 bases). Germline CDR1 KGHSH, CDR2 LQKENI. The CDR3 totals 14 residues. V was cut by 6 bases and J by 5 bases, with 15 bases left in between. The CDR3 region is CASSLVPGGDTQYF. CDR3 nucleotides: TGTGCCAGCTCCCTTGTTCCCGGGGGAGATACGCAGTATTTT.

This clone was detected once. Here the CDR3 DNA reads TGTGCCAGCAGCTTGGCTTCAGGGGAGACCCAGTACTTC. Amino acid sequence: CASSLASGETQYF. The chain is built from TRBV5-6 and TRBJ2-5; perhaps TRBD1 as D (5 bases). The CDR3 has 13 residues. Germline CDR1 SGHDT, CDR2 YYEEEE. With 0 bases removed from V and 5 bases from J, the gap between germline ends came to 8 bases.

This clone occurred a few times. The rearrangement links TRBV27 to TRBJ2-5; D unclear. The germline V gene has CDR1 MNHEY and CDR2 SMNVEV (reference sequence). Deletions cut 6 bases from V and 2 bases from J, with 10 bases between. The CDR3 runs to 13 residues. The CDR3: CASSQLTQETQYF. In nucleotides, the CDR3 is TGTGCCAGCAGCCAACTCACTCAAGAGACCCAGTACTTC.

The V call is TRBV28, the J call TRBJ2-3, with a tentative D call TRBD1 (6 bases). The CDR3 extends over 13 amino acids. V was cut by 3 bases and J by 4 bases, with 8 bases left in between. The germline CDR1 and CDR2 sequences are MDHEN and SYDVKM. The CDR3 is CASSLWTADTQYF. In DNA, the CDR3 is TGTGCCAGCAGTTTGTGGACAGCAGATACGCAGTATTTT.

V and J are TRBV7-8 and TRBJ2-3, with 7 bases aligning to TRBD2. CDR3 size: 16 residues. CDR1 SGHVS and CDR2 FQNEAQ come from the germline V gene. Trimming removed 0 bases from V and 7 bases from J; junction bases left unmatched: 10. The CDR3 reads CASSLAWGGVGNTQYF. CDR3 nucleotide sequence: TGTGCCAGCAGCTTAGCGTGGGGGGGAGTGGGTAATACGCAGTATTTT.

V and J are TRBV27 and TRBJ2-2, with TRBD1 matching over 8 bases. V trimming: 1 base; J trimming: 7 bases; junction bases outside the gene matches: 5. The CDR3 length is 15 residues. Germline V CDR1 and CDR2: MNHEY, SMNVEV (reference sequence). The CDR3 loop reads CASSLFSRGRGELFF. Here the CDR3 DNA reads TGTGCCAGCAGTTTATTCAGCAGGGGGCGCGGGGAGCTGTTTTTT.

This rearrangement joins TRBV5-4 to TRBJ1-1, with D perhaps TRBD1 (6 bases). This CDR3 has 16 amino acids. Germline V gene data show CDR1 as SGHNT and CDR2 as YYREEE (reference sequence). Trimming took off 0 bases at V and 5 bases at J, with 17 bases between the two ends. This CDR3 reads CASSLGGGGRETEAFF. In DNA, the CDR3 is TGTGCCAGCAGCTTGGGGGGCGGGGGGCGTGAGACTGAAGCTTTCTTT.

The chain has TRBV28 and TRBJ1-5; 9 bases map to TRBD1. This CDR3 is 16 amino acids long. Germline trimming cut 6 bases from V and 3 bases from J; bases unmatched to any gene: 9. Germline V CDR1 and CDR2: MDHEN, SYDVKM. This CDR3 is CASSTTGTGHNQPQHF. The CDR3, as DNA: TGTGCCAGCAGCACCACCGGGACAGGGCACAATCAGCCCCAGCATTTT.

The V gene is TRBV18, the J gene TRBJ2-7; weak D call: TRBD2 (5 bases). There are 13 residues in the CDR3. Trimming removed 5 bases at V and 3 bases at J, with 11 bases between. Per germline, CDR1 KGHSH and CDR2 LQKENI. CDR3: CASSSGGSYEQYF. The CDR3 DNA sequence: TGTGCCAGCTCATCCGGAGGCAGCTACGAGCAGTACTTC.

The chain links TRBV6-6 to TRBJ1-1, with TRBD1 matching over 8 bases. This CDR3 has 15 residues. Unmatched junction bases numbered 10, after V lost 5 bases and J lost 5 bases. Looked up from germline, CDR1 is MNHNY and CDR2 is SVGAGI (reference sequence). The CDR3 reads CASSPQGVRDTEAFF. CDR3 nucleotides: TGTGCCAGCAGTCCACAGGGGGTCCGGGATACTGAAGCTTTCTTT.

V gene TRBV6-5 combines with J gene TRBJ2-7; D not certain. Per germline, CDR1 MNHEY and CDR2 SVGAGI. This CDR3 has 11 amino acids. The V and J ends lost 5 bases and 0 bases respectively, with 2 bases between them. The CDR3 region is CASSPSYEQYF. The DNA of the CDR3 is TGTGCCAGCAGTCCCTCCTACGAGCAGTACTTC.

The chain recombines TRBV2 with TRBJ1-2; the D gene is possibly TRBD1 (5 bases). This CDR3 contains 14 residues. CDR1 is SNHLY, CDR2 FYNNEI, per germline. The V end lost 4 bases, the J end lost 2 bases, and 11 bases lay between the germline ends. The chain's CDR3 is CASSGDRDNYGYTF. CDR3 in DNA: TGTGCCAGCAGTGGGGACCGGGACAACTATGGCTACACCTTC.

The chain combines TRBV28 with TRBJ2-6, with 7 nucleotides matching TRBD1. The CDR3 extends over 17 amino acids. V was pared by 5 bases and J by 0 bases, with 7 bases of the junction left unmatched. Germline V CDR1 and CDR2: MDHEN, SYDVKM. CDR3 residues: CASSIRQGFSGANVLTF. DNA for the CDR3: TGTGCCAGCAGTATACGACAGGGTTTCTCTGGGGCCAACGTCCTGACTTTC.

Sample share makes this clone medium-sized. The rearrangement links TRBV29-1 to TRBJ2-7; possible D gene TRBD2, 5 bases. The CDR3 contains 14 residues. CDR1 and CDR2 (germline): SQVTM, ANQGSEA. The V end lost 7 bases, the J end lost 0 bases, and 16 bases lay between the germline ends. The CDR3 spells CSAGVGLHSYEQYF. CDR3 DNA sequence: TGCAGCGCCGGGGTGGGATTGCACTCCTACGAGCAGTACTTC.

The genes are TRBV29-1 and TRBJ1-1, with D tentatively TRBD1 (5 bases). Germline CDR1 SQVTM, CDR2 ANQGSEA. The CDR3 sequence is 13 residues long. Trimming left V 8 bases short and J 5 bases short, with 18 bases between. CDR3 sequence: CSPLRRGGTEAFF. The CDR3 DNA is TGCAGCCCACTCCGGCGTGGGGGGACTGAAGCTTTCTTT.

The V call is TRBV11-2, the J call TRBJ2-7; a possible D gene is TRBD1 (6 bases). Germline values: CDR1 SGHAT, CDR2 FQNNGV. V gave up 0 bases and J gave up 5 bases, with 11 bases separating them. The CDR3 consists of 14 residues. DNA of the CDR3: TGTGCCAGCAGCTTAGACAGGGGTGCCCACGAGCAGTACTTC. Translation gives CASSLDRGAHEQYF.

The gene calls are TRBV7-2 and TRBJ2-7; D perhaps matches TRBD2 (6 bases). The CDR3 is 15 residues long. V gave up 0 bases and J gave up 4 bases, with 13 bases separating them. Germline V gene data show CDR1 as SGHTA and CDR2 as FQGNSA. The CDR3 spells CASSLAWASVYEQYF. The DNA of the CDR3 is TGTGCCAGCAGCTTAGCATGGGCTAGCGTGTACGAGCAGTACTTC.

The chain recombines TRBV5-1 with TRBJ2-7, with D perhaps TRBD2 (5 bases). V was cut by 0 bases and J by 6 bases, with 13 bases left in between. Germline V gene sequence: CDR1 SGHRS, CDR2 YFSETQ. The CDR3 is made up of 14 amino acids. The CDR3 region is CASSLDPGLPEQYF. The CDR3 DNA is TGCGCCAGCAGCTTGGATCCGGGATTGCCCGAGCAGTACTTC.

This clone has only a few counts. The chain employs TRBV6-5 and TRBJ2-7; D perhaps matches TRBD2 (5 bases). This CDR3 region has 16 residues. V dropped 4 bases and J dropped 3 bases, with 19 bases sitting between them. Germline V gene data show CDR1 as MNHEY and CDR2 as SVGAGI. DNA of the CDR3: TGTGCCAGCAGTTTATTCACATCACGCGGGTACTACGAGCAGTACTTC. Its translation is CASSLFTSRGYYEQYF.

The chain joins TRBV2 to TRBJ2-1; 11 nucleotides agree with TRBD2. The CDR3 is made up of 17 amino acids. The ends lost 6 bases at V and 3 bases at J; junction bases unmatched: 10. From germline, CDR1 is SNHLY and CDR2 FYNNEI. CDR3 residues: CASRPRLAGGNYNEQFF. CDR3 DNA: TGTGCCAGCAGACCCCGTTTAGCGGGAGGGAACTACAATGAGCAGTTCTTC.